This TCR beta chain emerged from a study of cytomegalovirus exposure and HLA in healthy donors. A multiplex PCR was run with 60 Vbeta primers and 13 Jbeta primers. Profiling relied on immunoSEQ multiplex PCR, and the TCRdb table lists in-frame clones only, not all of them. The table has about 110,000 clones, roughly 70% seen once. V shed 5 bases and J 5 bases; nucleotides not matched to a gene: 4. There are 13 residues in the CDR3. Germline lookup yields CDR1 LGHNT and CDR2 FRNRAP. The chain employs TRBV12-5 and TRBJ2-7; 9 positions agree with TRBD2. The sequenced sample was PBMCs. This receptor was identified in a woman between 25 and 40 years old in good health and CMV-seronegative. CDR3 loop: CASGPSGGHEQYF. CDR3 DNA sequence: TGTGCTAGTGGTCCCAGCGGGGGGCACGAGCAGTACTTC. Based on the CDR3 plus reference TRBV12-5 and TRBJ2-7, the full variable domain is DARVTQTPRHKVTEMGQEVTMRCQPILGHNTVFWYRQTMMQGLELLAYFRNRAPLDDSGMPKDRFSAEMPDATLATLKIQPSEPRDSAVYFCASGPSGGHEQYFGPGTRLTVT.